This entry lists 15 T cell receptor beta chains sequenced from one sample in a study of technical replicates of blood from a handful of donors (dated by TCRdb to 2015 to 2018). The library was obtained by the immunoSEQ multiplex PCR assay. TCRdb carries this immuneACCESS record with in-frame sequences only. Its versions omit some clonotypes, under half of them owing to an unresolved V gene in the studies checked, with the rest unexplained. Within this sample are tens of thousands of clones, with 95% to 96% of them counted one time only. Around 0.38% of the sample is taken by the ten largest. Sequences were obtained from T cells isolated from PBMCs. The origin of the receptors is a human donor in good health.

The chain joins TRBV6-5 to TRBJ2-2; 8 bases map to TRBD1. Germline trimming cut 6 bases from V and 5 bases from J; bases unmatched to any gene: 8. The CDR3 has 15 amino acids. Germline V lookup: CDR1 MNHEY, CDR2 SVGAGI. This CDR3 is CASSRDRGGTGELFF. Here the CDR3 DNA reads TGTGCCAGCAGCCGTGACAGGGGAGGAACCGGGGAGCTGTTTTTT.

The rearrangement joins TRBV7-9 to TRBJ2-7, with D perhaps matching TRBD1 (6 bases). CDR1 is SEHNR and CDR2 is FQNEAQ in the germline V gene (reference sequence). V was trimmed by 5 bases and J by 3 bases, leaving 11 bases between them. The CDR3 covers 13 residues. CDR3 amino acids: CASSNRQVYEQYF. The CDR3 DNA reads TGTGCCAGCAGCAACAGACAGGTCTACGAGCAGTACTTC.

The chain is built from TRBV7-2 and TRBJ1-1; tentative D call: TRBD1 (6 bases). The CDR3 totals 14 residues. Trimming cost V 3 bases and J 0 bases, with 8 bases left between them. The germline V gene encodes CDR1 SGHTA and CDR2 FQGNSA. CDR3 loop: CASSFRGMNTEAFF. The DNA of the CDR3 is TGTGCCAGCAGCTTCAGGGGCATGAACACTGAAGCTTTCTTT.

The rearrangement links TRBV28 to TRBJ1-1; TRBD1 agrees at 7 bases. Germline V gene lookup returns CDR1 MDHEN and CDR2 SYDVKM. With 6 bases clipped from V and 4 bases from J, the junction kept 17 bases outside the gene matches. This CDR3 spans 17 amino acids. The DNA for the CDR3 is TGTGCCAGCAGATCCTCCGGGACAGTCAAACATCGCACTGAAGCTTTCTTT. It yields the protein CASRSSGTVKHRTEAFF.

The chain employs TRBV28 and TRBJ2-7; maybe TRBD1 (5 bases). The ends were cut back, 5 bases at V and 0 bases at J, with 11 bases in the middle. The CDR3 has 14 amino acids. The germline gives CDR1 MDHEN, CDR2 SYDVKM. CDR3 DNA sequence: TGTGCCAGCAGTCCATGGGGCACCTCCTACGAGCAGTACTTC. Translation: CASSPWGTSYEQYF. Filled out from reference TRBV28 and TRBJ2-7, the complete variable domain reads DVKVTQSSRYLVKRTGEKVFLECVQDMDHENMFWYRQDPGLGLRLIYFSYDVKMKEKGDIPEGYSVSREKKERFSLILESASTNQTSMYLCASSPWGTSYEQYFGPGTRLTVT.

This rearrangement joins TRBV6-1 to TRBJ1-3; 7 bases fit TRBD1. The germline CDR1 and CDR2 sequences are MNHNS and SASEGT. V was clipped by 6 bases and J by 7 bases; unmatched bases: 6. The CDR3 has 13 residues. CDR3 in amino acids: CASSILQGNTIYF. The CDR3 bases are TGTGCCAGCAGCATTCTACAGGGGAACACCATATATTTT.

This sequence joins TRBV30 and TRBJ2-7; TRBD2 aligns across 7 bases. CDR3 length: 12 amino acids. After removal of 3 bases from V and 3 bases from J, the junction contained 2 bases not matched to a gene. CDR1 and CDR2 from the germline V gene are GTSNPN and SVGIG (reference sequence). In DNA, the CDR3 is TGTGCCTGGAGGGGGGGGAACTACGAGCAGTACTTC. This translates into CAWRGGNYEQYF.

This chain uses TRBV5-4 with TRBJ2-1; 10 bases align to TRBD2. With 4 bases clipped from V and 4 bases from J, the junction kept 2 bases outside the gene matches. CDR3 length equals 14 residues. Germline values: CDR1 SGHNT, CDR2 YYREEE (reference sequence). The CDR3 protein is CASSASGSYNEQFF. Written as DNA, the CDR3 is TGTGCCAGCAGCGCTAGCGGGAGTTACAATGAGCAGTTCTTC.

The CDR3 region has the DNA TGCAGCGTTGAAACGACAGCCCGAAACTATGGCTACACCTTC. This codes for CSVETTARNYGYTF. This sequence joins TRBV29-1 and TRBJ1-2; possible D gene TRBD1, 5 bases. Per the germline V gene, CDR1 is SQVTM and CDR2 is ANQGSEA. This CDR3 comprises 14 residues. Trimming took off 2 bases at V and 2 bases at J, with 12 bases between the two ends.

This clone was recorded a few times. This chain connects TRBV5-1 to TRBJ1-1; unclear D gene. The CDR3 extends over 15 amino acids. CDR1 and CDR2 from the germline V gene are SGHRS and YFSETQ. V shed 0 bases and J shed 7 bases, with 16 bases lying between them. The CDR3 sequence is CASSLGGPGSIEAFF. DNA for the CDR3: TGCGCCAGCAGCTTGGGCGGTCCTGGGTCCATTGAAGCTTTCTTT.

This chain connects TRBV9 to TRBJ1-1; D is possibly TRBD1 (5 bases). The CDR3 loop spans 12 amino acids. CDR1 and CDR2 (germline): SGDLS, YYNGEE. The germline V and J ends were trimmed by 3 bases and 6 bases, with 9 bases remaining between them. CDR3 bases: TGTGCCAGCAGCGGAAGGACATCTGAAGCTTTCTTT. It yields the protein CASSGRTSEAFF.

The chain links TRBV19 to TRBJ1-1; maybe TRBD1 (6 bases). This CDR3 comprises 12 residues. Trimming pared 8 bases from V and 0 bases from J, leaving 7 bases between. In germline, CDR1 is LNHDA, CDR2 SQIVND (reference sequence). DNA of the CDR3: TGTGCCAGTCGACAGGTGAACACTGAAGCTTTCTTT. Its translation is CASRQVNTEAFF.

The rearrangement joins TRBV11-2 to TRBJ2-7; a weak D match, TRBD2 (6 bases). From germline, CDR1 is SGHAT and CDR2 FQNNGV. CDR3 length equals 11 residues. Trimming took 6 bases from V and 3 from J, leaving 6 bases between them. CDR3 coding DNA: TGTGCCAGCAGGGGAGGCTACGAGCAGTACTTC. The encoded protein is CASRGGYEQYF.

The chain recombines TRBV25-1 with TRBJ2-7; D call uncertain. Trimming removed 2 bases from V and 5 bases from J, with 10 bases in between. Germline assignment: CDR1 MGHDK and CDR2 SYGVNS. The CDR3 has 13 residues. The CDR3 reads CASSEPQFHEQYF. The CDR3, as DNA: TGTGCCAGCAGTGAACCACAATTCCACGAGCAGTACTTC.

The chain carries TRBV7-2 and TRBJ2-7; 8 bases line up with TRBD1. This CDR3 contains 15 residues. With V trimmed by 2 bases and J by 2 bases, 5 bases remained unmatched. CDR1 is SGHTA, CDR2 FQGNSA, per germline. The CDR3 loop is CASSLSQGGTYEQYF. The CDR3, as DNA: TGTGCCAGCAGCTTATCACAGGGGGGCACCTACGAGCAGTACTTC. Variable domain in full (rest from reference TRBV7-2 and TRBJ2-7): GAGVSQSPSNKVTEKGKDVELRCDPISGHTALYWYRQSLGQGLEFLIYFQGNSAPDKSGLPSDRFSAERTGGSVSTLTIQRTQQEDSAVYLCASSLSQGGTYEQYFGPGTRLTVT.